A selection of T cell receptor beta chains follows, all from one sample in a study of cytomegalovirus exposure and HLA in healthy donors. Measured with immunoSEQ multiplex PCR; TCRdb has only the in-frame clones, and not every one. The sample records roughly 150,000 clones, 82% being singletons. Sequencing was done on a sample of PBMCs. The receptor set was obtained from a woman in her fifties or sixties in good health and CMV-seropositive. Each CDR3 is given with its conserved first and last residue. D genes are given only for firm matches. Expanded clones get a size class; other rows say once, few or many, or leave the size out.

CDR3 length	V gene	clone size	J gene	D gene	CDR3 DNA	CDR3 protein
15	TRBV29-1	NA	TRBJ1-1	NA	TGCAGCGTTGACAATCGCCCAGGGGTGACCACTGAAGCTTTCTTT	CSVDNRPGVTTEAFF
14	TRBV2	NA	TRBJ1-6	NA	TGTGCCAGCAGTGAACCAGGGCCCAATTCACCCCTCCACTTT	CASSEPGPNSPLHF
15	TRBV2	NA	TRBJ2-7	NA	TGTGCCAGCAGTGAAGGAGCGGGTAATCCCTACGAGCAGTACTTC	CASSEGAGNPYEQYF
14	TRBV11-2	NA	TRBJ2-2	NA	TGTGCCAGCAGCTTTGTGGAGTACACCGGGGAGCTGTTTTTT	CASSFVEYTGELFF
13	TRBV30	NA	TRBJ1-1	NA	TGTGCCTGGACGCCGGGGATGAACACTGAAGCTTTCTTT	CAWTPGMNTEAFF
16	TRBV19	NA	TRBJ1-1	NA	TGTGCCAGTAGTATGGGCCGGGCGGGGGCGGGCACTGAAGCTTTCTTT	CASSMGRAGAGTEAFF
15	TRBV7-6	once	TRBJ2-1	TRBD1	TGTGCCAGCAGCTCAGGACAGGACATATACAATGAGCAGTTCTTC	CASSSGQDIYNEQFF
13	TRBV7-8	NA	TRBJ2-3	NA	TGTGCCAGCAGCTTCATCGTTCGGGATACGCAGTATTTT	CASSFIVRDTQYF
16	TRBV7-9	few	TRBJ2-1	TRBD1	TGTGCCAGCAGCTTAGTAGGGGGCAGATCCTACAATGAGCAGTTCTTC	CASSLVGGRSYNEQFF
12	TRBV5-1	NA	TRBJ2-2	NA	TGCGCCAGCAGCTTGGGCCCCGAGAAGCTGTTTTTT	CASSLGPEKLFF
15	TRBV7-8	NA	TRBJ2-3	NA	TGTGCCAGCAGCTTAGATTACAGACCCACAGATACGCAGTATTTT	CASSLDYRPTDTQYF
13	TRBV5-1	NA	TRBJ2-2	NA	TGCGCCAGCAGTGCGGCCCGGACCGGGGAGCTGTTTTTT	CASSAARTGELFF
13	TRBV6-6	NA	TRBJ2-7	NA	TGTGCCAGCAGCTGGACACCCTCAGGGGAGCAGTACTTC	CASSWTPSGEQYF
15	TRBV5-1	NA	TRBJ2-5	TRBD1	TGCGCCAGCAGCATCTCCGGGACAGGGACAGAAGAGCAGTACTTC	CASSISGTGTEEQYF
17	TRBV15	once	TRBJ1-4	TRBD1	TGTGCCACCAGCAGAGTCCCTGCCGGGACAGTAAATGAAAAACTGTTTTTT	CATSRVPAGTVNEKLFF
17	TRBV4-1	NA	TRBJ2-1	TRBD2	TGCGCCAGCAGCCAAAGAGGTCCCGGGACTAGCAACGATGAGCAGTTCTTC	CASSQRGPGTSNDEQFF
14	TRBV15	NA	TRBJ1-5	NA	TGTGCCACCAGCAGAGAAATTAGCGCTCAGCCCCAGCATTTT	CATSREISAQPQHF
15	TRBV6-6	NA	TRBJ2-7	TRBD2	TGTGCCAGCAGTTACCCGGGGGGGGCAACCGACGAGCAGTACTTC	CASSYPGGATDEQYF
16	TRBV15	NA	TRBJ2-2	TRBD1	TGTGCCACCAGCCCGACAGGGCTGAGAGGTGCCGGGGAGCTGTTTTTT	CATSPTGLRGAGELFF
15	TRBV9	few	TRBJ1-3	NA	TGTGCCAGCAGCCCAGGGTTCCTGGGGTTGAACACCATATATTTT	CASSPGFLGLNTIYF
14	TRBV19	NA	TRBJ2-7	NA	TGTGCCAGTAGTATGGGCAGGGGCTCCGACGAGCAGTACTTC	CASSMGRGSDEQYF
15	TRBV28	NA	TRBJ1-6	NA	TGTGCCAGCAGGGCGGAGTTGGGCGGGAATTCACCCCTCCACTTT	CASRAELGGNSPLHF
13	TRBV27	NA	TRBJ1-3	NA	TGTGCCAGCAGTTTTACCGAGGGAAACACCATATATTTT	CASSFTEGNTIYF
17	TRBV7-6	few	TRBJ2-7	TRBD1	TGTGCCAGCAGCTCCGGCGCGAGGGGACAGGGAGGGTTCGAGCAGTACTTC	CASSSGARGQGGFEQYF
14	TRBV27	NA	TRBJ1-2	TRBD1	TGTGCCAGCAGGGGCCGACAGGGGGCGGATGGCTACACCTTC	CASRGRQGADGYTF
15	TRBV5-1	NA	TRBJ2-1	NA	TGCGCCAGCAGCCCAGGTCAGCGGGTCAACAATGAGCAGTTCTTC	CASSPGQRVNNEQFF
15	TRBV11-2	once	TRBJ2-7	NA	TGTGCCAGCAGCTTAGTCGGGGGAACCTCCTACGAGCAGTACTTC	CASSLVGGTSYEQYF
14	TRBV12-5	NA	TRBJ1-1	NA	TGTGCTAGTAGCCTCGGGACACCAAACACTGAAGCTTTCTTT	CASSLGTPNTEAFF
14	TRBV6-5	NA	TRBJ2-7	TRBD1	TGTGCCAGCAGTGTGGGGACAGGGGCCTACGAGCAGTACTTC	CASSVGTGAYEQYF
14	TRBV27	NA	TRBJ2-1	TRBD2	TGTGCCAGCAACAGCGGGGGGGCAGCGAATGAGCAGTTCTTC	CASNSGGAANEQFF
16	TRBV29-1	NA	TRBJ2-1	NA	TGCAGCGTTGAATTTGGTCAAAGGGGGTCCTACAATGAGCAGTTCTTC	CSVEFGQRGSYNEQFF
13	TRBV27	NA	TRBJ2-7	NA	TGTGCCAGCAGTCCCGGGATATCCTACGAGCAGTACTTC	CASSPGISYEQYF
14	TRBV5-6	NA	TRBJ2-7	NA	TGTGCCAGCAGCGAAGGGACAATCTACTACGAGCAGTACTTC	CASSEGTIYYEQYF
17	TRBV5-3	NA	TRBJ2-7	TRBD2	TGTGCCAGAAGCTCCCTGACTAGCGGGGGGGGGACCTACGAGCAGTACTTC	CARSSLTSGGGTYEQYF
12	TRBV29-1	NA	TRBJ1-2	TRBD1	TGCAGCGTTGGCGGGACAGGCGGGGGCTACACCTTC	CSVGGTGGGYTF
16	TRBV5-1	NA	TRBJ2-5	TRBD1	TGCGCCAGCAAATTAGGTCTGACAGGGGGACAAGAGACCCAGTACTTC	CASKLGLTGGQETQYF
13	TRBV5-8	few	TRBJ2-1	NA	TGTGCCAGCACCAACAGGGTTTTCAATGAGCAGTTCTTC	CASTNRVFNEQFF
14	TRBV28	NA	TRBJ2-1	NA	TGTGCCAGCAGTTTATGGGCAGGGTCCAATGAGCAGTTCTTC	CASSLWAGSNEQFF
13	TRBV30	NA	TRBJ2-3	TRBD2	TGTGCCCGGGCGGGGGACCCCACAGATACGCAGTATTTT	CARAGDPTDTQYF
20	TRBV18	NA	TRBJ2-2	TRBD1	TGTGCCAGCTCACCAATGGGGGACAGCCTTTCTATCACGAACACCGGGGAGCTGTTTTTT	CASSPMGDSLSITNTGELFF
16	TRBV6-1	NA	TRBJ2-1	NA	TGTGCCAGCAGTGAATCTGACTACCGGCCGAACAATGAGCAGTTCTTC	CASSESDYRPNNEQFF
15	TRBV5-6	once	TRBJ1-2	NA	TGTGCCAGCAGCTTGGACAGGTCCTTTAACTATGGCTACACCTTC	CASSLDRSFNYGYTF
16	TRBV4-3	NA	TRBJ1-3	NA	TGCGCCAGCAGCCAAAGTACAGGGAGCTCTGGAAACACCATATATTTT	CASSQSTGSSGNTIYF
14	TRBV6-5	NA	TRBJ1-6	TRBD1	TGTGCCAGCAGCCCCGGACAGGGGGTGGCACCCCTCCACTTT	CASSPGQGVAPLHF
14	TRBV29-1	NA	TRBJ1-5	TRBD1	TGCAGCGTTGGAGGGGGCGAGGGGAATCAGCCCCAGCATTTT	CSVGGGEGNQPQHF
12	TRBV29-1	few	TRBJ2-3	NA	TGCAGCGCGTTTAGTTTGTCTCCCGCGCAGTATTTT	CSAFSLSPAQYF
12	TRBV10-2	few	TRBJ1-1	TRBD1	TGCGCCACTACAGGGGAGGCCACTGAAGCTTTCTTT	CATTGEATEAFF
14	TRBV15	NA	TRBJ2-7	TRBD1	TGTGCCACCAGCATCAACAGGGGGTGGTACGAGCAGTACTTC	CATSINRGWYEQYF
15	TRBV18	NA	TRBJ1-3	TRBD1	TGTGCCAGCTCACAGACAGGGGGCTCTGGAAACACCATATATTTT	CASSQTGGSGNTIYF
16	TRBV11-2	NA	TRBJ1-4	NA	TGTGCCAGCAGCTTAGCGATTCGGGGGACTAATGAAAAACTGTTTTTT	CASSLAIRGTNEKLFF
15	TRBV6-5	NA	TRBJ2-7	NA	TGTGCCAGCAGCCGGCGTACAGGGGAGGTGAACGAGCAGTACTTC	CASSRRTGEVNEQYF
14	TRBV19	NA	TRBJ1-4	TRBD1	TGTGCCAGTAGAGCAGGGGGGCCTAATGAAAAACTGTTTTTT	CASRAGGPNEKLFF
15	TRBV6-1	NA	TRBJ2-2	TRBD1	TGTGCCAGCAGTGGTTGGACAGGGGGCACCGGGGAGCTGTTTTTT	CASSGWTGGTGELFF
15	TRBV30	few	TRBJ1-3	TRBD1	TGTGCCTACTTTACAGGGGGGATCTCTGGAAACACCATATATTTT	CAYFTGGISGNTIYF